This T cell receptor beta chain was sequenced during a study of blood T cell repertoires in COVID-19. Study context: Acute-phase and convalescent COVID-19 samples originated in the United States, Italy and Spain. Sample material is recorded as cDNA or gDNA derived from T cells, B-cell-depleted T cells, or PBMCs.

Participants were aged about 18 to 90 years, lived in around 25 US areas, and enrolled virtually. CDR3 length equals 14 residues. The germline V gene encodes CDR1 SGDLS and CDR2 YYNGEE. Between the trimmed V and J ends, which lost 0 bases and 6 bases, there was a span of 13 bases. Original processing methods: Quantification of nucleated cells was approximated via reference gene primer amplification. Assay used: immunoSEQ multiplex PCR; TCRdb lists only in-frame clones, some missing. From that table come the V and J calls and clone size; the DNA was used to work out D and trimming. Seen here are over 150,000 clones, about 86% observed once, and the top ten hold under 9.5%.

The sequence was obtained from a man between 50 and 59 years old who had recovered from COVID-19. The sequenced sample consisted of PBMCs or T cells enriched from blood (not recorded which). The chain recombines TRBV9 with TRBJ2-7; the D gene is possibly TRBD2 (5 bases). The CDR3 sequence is CASSVGGPGGEQYF. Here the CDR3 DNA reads TGTGCCAGCAGCGTAGGAGGGCCAGGTGGCGAGCAGTACTTC.